This T cell receptor (beta chain) was recovered during a study of T cell changes during pregnancy in multiple sclerosis. TCRdb's copy holds only in-frame clones and misses some; the assay was immunoSEQ multiplex PCR. The sample holds 35,000 to 50,000 clones, approximately 92% seen once. The germline V gene encodes CDR1 MNHNS and CDR2 SASEGT. Trimming removed 2 bases at V and 8 bases at J, with 15 bases between. This CDR3 has 15 residues. This chain joins TRBV6-1 and TRBJ1-4, with no clear D. The sequenced sample was CD4+ T cells from peripheral blood mononuclear cells, obtained in the first trimester of pregnancy. The sequence derives from a female donor with multiple sclerosis, enrolled in a pregnancy study. The CDR3 DNA is TGTGCCAGCAGTGAACTCTCGATACTGAACGAAAAACTGTTTTTT. This encodes CASSELSILNEKLFF.